Included here is one T cell receptor beta chain sequence, with context. Antigen unknown. The sample belongs to a study of blood T cells in healthy people across ages. Study observations and caveats: When set beside aged donors, long-lived donors presented more naive CD4+ cells and higher diversity.

The V end was cut by 0 bases, the J end by 8 bases, with 16 bases between. From germline, CDR1 is SGHDN and CDR2 FVKESK. The CDR3 is made up of 15 amino acids. A second roughly 6 to 11 cycle PCR used barcoded and J-beta primers. The study obtained at least 2.5 million CDR3-containing paired-end reads from every sample. TCRdb independently ran MiXCR on the 5' RACE reads; one entry per CDR3 protein. The profile shows some 550,000 distinct CDR3 sequences, under 55% of them singletons. PBMCs numbering at least 7 million were isolated per sample. This clonotype originated in a man of 80 years or more in good health. The source material was blood. The chain uses TRBV14 and TRBJ1-2, with D possibly TRBD1 on 6 matching bases. This CDR3 is CASSQEARGAGGYTF. The DNA for the CDR3 is TGTGCCAGCAGCCAAGAGGCCCGGGGGGCTGGCGGCTACACCTTC.